This T cell receptor (beta chain) was identified in a study of cytomegalovirus exposure and HLA in healthy donors. PCR amplification relied on 60 Vbeta primers (plus 13 Jbeta primers). In the authors' workflow: In a later analysis, 79 million or so unique TCR beta chains included roughly 11 million shared by two or more donors. TCRdb's table, derived via immunoSEQ multiplex PCR, lists solely in-frame clones and lacks some. V and J calls and clone size are as listed in that table; D and trimming were resolved from the DNA. The sample has 200,000 to 250,000 clones; approximately 70% are singletons. This CDR3 has 13 residues. Trimming removed 9 bases from V and 2 bases from J; junction bases left unmatched: 4. Germline CDR1 MNHNS, CDR2 SASEGT. The donors, nominally healthy at sampling, likely had unrecorded immune exposures.

Sequences were obtained from PBMCs. The rearrangement links TRBV6-1 to TRBJ2-1, with 7 positions matching TRBD1. The sequence was collected from a woman in her 30s in good health and CMV-seronegative. The chain's CDR3 is CASTDRAYNEQFF. In nucleotides, the CDR3 is TGTGCCAGTACCGACAGGGCCTACAATGAGCAGTTCTTC.